This entry lists 19 T cell receptor beta chains sequenced from one sample in a study of T cell responses to AZD1222 COVID-19 vaccine. The protocol was immunoSEQ multiplex PCR, while the TCRdb copy is restricted to in-frame clones and leaves out a portion. Of under 95,000 clones listed, 90% were seen once; the top ten hold roughly 1.4%. Sequencing was performed on peripheral blood, taken 28 days after the second AZD1222 dose. The source of these receptors is an adult who received the AZD1222 COVID-19 vaccine.

The table lists this clone with a few counts. V and J are TRBV2 and TRBJ1-2, with 7 positions matching TRBD1. The V gene end was trimmed by 0 bases and the J gene end by 0 bases; junction bases not matched to a gene: 13. Germline-derived CDR1 and CDR2 are SNHLY and FYNNEI. CDR3 size: 19 residues. CDR3 bases: TGTGCCAGCAGTGAAGCGGGGATGAGACAGGGACTTTCTAACTATGGCTACACCTTC. It translates to CASSEAGMRQGLSNYGYTF.

V is TRBV30 and J is TRBJ1-6; no reliable D call. The CDR3 has 13 amino acids. Per the germline V gene, CDR1 is GTSNPN and CDR2 is SVGIG (reference sequence). Trimming pared 7 bases from V and 7 bases from J, leaving 14 bases between. CDR3 loop: CAFCVSRNSPLHF. CDR3 coding DNA: TGTGCCTTCTGTGTCAGCCGGAATTCACCCCTCCACTTT.

The chain employs TRBV28 and TRBJ1-1; D perhaps matches TRBD1 (5 bases). This CDR3 region has 14 residues. CDR1 and CDR2 from the germline V gene are MDHEN and SYDVKM. Trimming left V 5 bases short and J 5 bases short, with 15 bases between. The CDR3 DNA is TGTGCCAGCAGTAGGGGAGGACCGAGGACTGAAGCTTTCTTT. Translated: CASSRGGPRTEAFF.

The chain joins TRBV19 to TRBJ2-7, with D possibly being TRBD1 (6 bases). This CDR3 has 16 residues. Germline CDR1 LNHDA, CDR2 SQIVND (reference sequence). V was shortened by 4 bases and J by 1 base, with 17 bases between the two germline ends. The CDR3 sequence: CASSNAGTPISYEQYF. CDR3 coding DNA: TGTGCCAGTAGTAACGCCGGGACACCGATTTCCTACGAGCAGTACTTC.

The V call is TRBV7-3, the J call TRBJ2-7; tentatively, D is TRBD1 or TRBD2 (5 bases each). This CDR3 has 18 residues. Looked up from germline, CDR1 is SGHTA and CDR2 is FQGTGA. Trimming left V 7 bases short and J 6 bases short, with 31 bases between. The CDR3 DNA is TGTGCCAGCACCGATAGGGTCCCCGCCGGGACGGCGTGCGTCGAGCAGTACTTC. Its protein is CASTDRVPAGTACVEQYF.

This clone was seen a few times. The genes are TRBV10-3 and TRBJ1-4; D perhaps matches TRBD1 (5 bases). The CDR3 extends over 13 amino acids. The V and J ends lost 8 bases and 4 bases respectively, with 11 bases between them. CDR1 ENHRY and CDR2 SYGVKD come from the germline V gene. CDR3 protein: CAIRDSLNEKLFF. The CDR3 DNA is TGTGCCATCCGAGACAGCCTTAATGAAAAACTGTTTTTT.

The J gene is TRBJ2-3, the V gene TRBV20-1, with 11 bases that match TRBD2. This CDR3 contains 12 residues. V lost 3 bases, J lost 14 bases, and 7 bases stayed unmatched. Germline V gene lookup returns CDR1 DFQATT and CDR2 SNEGSKA (reference sequence). The CDR3 sequence is CSASPRTSGSYF. Written as DNA, the CDR3 is TGCAGTGCTAGTCCCAGGACTAGCGGGTCGTATTTT.

This CDR3 reads CASSEGLGSPLHF. As DNA, the CDR3 is TGTGCCAGCAGTGAAGGCTTGGGTTCACCCCTCCACTTT. V is TRBV2 and J is TRBJ1-6; D gene unclear. Germline V gene sequence: CDR1 SNHLY, CDR2 FYNNEI. The CDR3 spans 13 residues. Trimming shortened V by 1 base and J by 9 bases, and 7 bases separated the two germline ends.

The genes are TRBV2 and TRBJ1-5; possible D gene TRBD1, 5 bases. V lost 6 bases and J lost 5, with 8 bases in between. The CDR3 covers 12 residues. Per the germline V gene, CDR1 is SNHLY and CDR2 is FYNNEI. CDR3 sequence: CASRDTDQPQHF. The CDR3 DNA reads TGTGCCAGCAGGGACACAGATCAGCCCCAGCATTTT.

The rearrangement uses TRBV4-2 and TRBJ2-2; a possible D gene is TRBD1 (7 bases). V was pared by 2 bases and J by 3 bases, with 19 bases between. CDR3 length equals 18 residues. Germline V lookup: CDR1 LGHNA, CDR2 YNFKEQ. Here the CDR3 DNA reads TGTGCCAGCAGCCAAACAGACAGGGAGGACCTGGACACCGGGGAGCTGTTTTTT. Protein product: CASSQTDREDLDTGELFF.

V is TRBV19 and J is TRBJ2-7, with 8 bases identical to TRBD1. Trimming took 6 bases from V and 5 from J; bases not matched to a gene: 6. Germline V gene sequence: CDR1 LNHDA, CDR2 SQIVND (reference sequence). The CDR3 length is 13 residues. The CDR3 loop is CASREDRDHEQYF. In nucleotides, the CDR3 is TGTGCCAGTAGGGAGGACAGGGACCACGAGCAGTACTTC.

CDR3 in amino acids: CASRFISGPTEAFF. The CDR3, as DNA: TGTGCCAGCAGGTTTATCAGTGGCCCCACTGAAGCTTTCTTT. V and J are TRBV28 and TRBJ1-1; D remains unclear. The V gene lost 6 bases and the J gene lost 4 bases, with 15 bases spanning the gap. The CDR3 length is 14 residues. In germline, CDR1 is MDHEN, CDR2 SYDVKM.

The chain carries TRBV18 and TRBJ2-2; D gene ambiguous. The CDR3 consists of 12 residues. The V gene lost 1 base and the J gene lost 7 bases, with 4 bases spanning the gap. Germline V gene sequence: CDR1 KGHSH, CDR2 LQKENI. CDR3 residues: CASSPLGGELFF. The CDR3 coding sequence is TGTGCCAGCTCACCACTGGGCGGGGAGCTGTTTTTT.

The chain employs TRBV28 and TRBJ1-5; weak D call: TRBD1 (6 bases). The CDR3 spans 14 residues. Deletions cut 4 bases from V and 0 bases from J, with 7 bases between. CDR1 and CDR2 from the germline V gene are MDHEN and SYDVKM. CDR3 sequence (DNA): TGTGCCAGCAGTTCGGACAGTAGCAATCAGCCCCAGCATTTT. It specifies CASSSDSSNQPQHF. Full variable domain (remainder filled in from reference TRBV28 and TRBJ1-5): DVKVTQSSRYLVKRTGEKVFLECVQDMDHENMFWYRQDPGLGLRLIYFSYDVKMKEKGDIPEGYSVSREKKERFSLILESASTNQTSMYLCASSSDSSNQPQHFGDGTRLSIL.

This chain uses TRBV18 with TRBJ1-1, with D unclear. The CDR3 runs 13 residues. Germline V gene data show CDR1 as KGHSH and CDR2 as LQKENI. The V end lost 4 bases, the J end lost 2 bases, and 8 bases lay between the germline ends. CDR3 nucleotide sequence: TGTGCCAGCTCACTCGGGAGAAACACTGAAGCTTTCTTT. The encoded protein is CASSLGRNTEAFF.

The genes are TRBV28 and TRBJ2-5; D is undetermined. Trimming pared 5 bases from V and 0 bases from J, leaving 7 bases between. The CDR3 extends over 13 amino acids. Per germline, CDR1 MDHEN and CDR2 SYDVKM. The CDR3 reads CASSGTYQETQYF. The DNA for the CDR3 is TGTGCCAGCAGTGGAACGTACCAAGAGACCCAGTACTTC.

The V gene is TRBV19, the J gene TRBJ2-3; unclear D gene. Trimming shortened V by 4 bases and J by 1 base, and 21 bases separated the two germline ends. Germline loops: CDR1 LNHDA, CDR2 SQIVND (reference sequence). The length of the CDR3 is 18 residues. Written as DNA, the CDR3 is TGTGCCAGTAGTACGAGTCTCGGCAAGGGTAAAGGCACAGATACGCAGTATTTT. Its translation is CASSTSLGKGKGTDTQYF.

The chain combines TRBV7-3 with TRBJ2-1, with a possible D match to TRBD2 (5 bases). Germline assignment: CDR1 SGHTA and CDR2 FQGTGA. The CDR3 totals 16 residues. The V gene lost 4 bases and the J gene lost 6 bases, with 19 bases spanning the gap. The CDR3 sequence is CASSSSRTLALNEQFF. The CDR3 coding sequence is TGTGCCAGCAGCTCCTCCAGGACTCTTGCTCTCAATGAGCAGTTCTTC.

J is TRBJ2-7 and V is TRBV4-2; the D is unclear. The germline V gene has CDR1 LGHNA and CDR2 YNFKEQ. This CDR3 comprises 13 residues. V shed 0 bases and J shed 6 bases, with 9 bases lying between them. CDR3 nucleotide sequence: TGTGCCAGCAGCCAAGACCGGGTCTCCGAGCAGTACTTC. Translated, it gives CASSQDRVSEQYF.